Detailed here is one T cell receptor (beta chain). The V gene lost 1 base and the J gene lost 2 bases, with 10 bases spanning the gap. Germline CDR1 is SGHKS and CDR2 is YYEKEE (reference sequence). The CDR3 has 15 residues. Produced via immunoSEQ multiplex PCR; TCRdb's table is partial and in-frame only. This table has about 370,000 clones, around 92% appearing once. The record originates from a study of blood T cell repertoires in COVID-19. About the study: The analysed material was cDNA or gDNA that came from T cells, B-cell-depleted T cells, or PBMCs.

The Seattle patients, enrolled during active infection, were followed longitudinally. Source material: peripheral blood. The origin of this receptor is a woman under 40 with COVID-19, enrolled during active disease. This chain links TRBV5-5 with TRBJ1-5; no definite D call. The chain's CDR3 is CASSLREGGNQPQHF. CDR3 sequence (DNA): TGTGCCAGCAGCTTGAGGGAGGGAGGCAATCAGCCCCAGCATTTT.